This passage covers 17 T cell receptor beta chains from one sample sequenced in a study of control samples from healthy donors and cancer patients. Sequenced by immunoSEQ multiplex PCR; TCRdb stores in-frame clones only, minus some. Of about 150,000 clones in the sample, 93% were seen once. Sequencing input: blood. These receptors originate from a man in his fifties in good health.

J is TRBJ2-7 and V is TRBV10-3, with D tentatively TRBD2 (5 bases). The CDR3 consists of 13 residues. CDR1 ENHRY and CDR2 SYGVKD come from the germline V gene. Trimming pared 2 bases from V and 2 bases from J, leaving 7 bases between. The CDR3 loop reads CAISEGGPYEQYF. The CDR3 DNA reads TGTGCCATCAGTGAGGGCGGGCCCTACGAGCAGTACTTC.

V is TRBV5-4 and J is TRBJ2-7, with 10 bases matching TRBD2. This CDR3 has 16 amino acids. The V and J ends lost 4 bases and 4 bases, in that order; junction bases with no gene match: 11. Germline V CDR1 and CDR2: SGHNT, YYREEE (reference sequence). CDR3 region: CASSTKASGSPYEQYF. CDR3 nucleotide sequence: TGTGCCAGCAGCACAAAAGCTAGCGGGAGCCCATACGAGCAGTACTTC.

The V and J genes are TRBV5-1 and TRBJ2-3, with D perhaps TRBD1 (6 bases). Trimming took 4 bases from V and 4 from J, leaving 13 bases between them. The CDR3 totals 14 residues. Looked up from germline, CDR1 is SGHRS and CDR2 is YFSETQ. CDR3 DNA: TGCGCCAGCAGCCCCGCAGGGGCGGCAGATACGCAGTATTTT. Encoded protein: CASSPAGAADTQYF.

In this sample, this clone turned up once. The chain carries TRBV4-2 and TRBJ2-5; D gene uncertain. The CDR3 runs 14 residues. Deletions cut 0 bases from V and 2 bases from J, with 7 bases between. Germline assignment: CDR1 LGHNA and CDR2 YNFKEQ. CDR3 bases: TGTGCCAGCAGCCAAGAGCGGCGACAAGAGACCCAGTACTTC. This gives the protein CASSQERRQETQYF.

The gene calls are TRBV6-4 and TRBJ1-6; D is perhaps TRBD1 (5 bases). From germline, CDR1 is MRHNA and CDR2 SNTAGT. The CDR3 contains 14 residues. Trimming left V 2 bases short and J 10 bases short, with 12 bases between. This chain's CDR3 is CASSDGAGRSPLHF. The CDR3 DNA is TGTGCCAGCAGTGACGGGGCTGGTCGGTCACCCCTCCACTTT.

V usage is TRBV28 and J usage is TRBJ2-3, with 7 bases fitting TRBD2. This CDR3 has 15 amino acids. Germline loops: CDR1 MDHEN, CDR2 SYDVKM. J lost 4 bases, V lost 5 bases, and 9 bases had no gene match. The CDR3 loop reads CASSPLERDADTQYF. Here the CDR3 DNA reads TGTGCCAGCAGTCCCTTGGAGCGGGACGCAGATACGCAGTATTTT.

This clone occurred once. The chain couples TRBV18 to TRBJ1-4; D gene unclear. The ends were cut back, 5 bases at V and 0 bases at J, with 10 bases in the middle. The germline CDR1 and CDR2 sequences are KGHSH and LQKENI. There are 15 residues in the CDR3. The CDR3 nucleotides are TGTGCCAGCTCAGGCCAGAGCTCAACTAATGAAAAACTGTTTTTT. This translates into CASSGQSSTNEKLFF.

The table lists this clone with a few counts. The genes are TRBV7-9 and TRBJ1-3, with D unclear. With 1 base removed from V and 2 bases from J, the gap between germline ends came to 3 bases. CDR3 length: 13 amino acids. CDR1 SEHNR and CDR2 FQNEAQ come from the germline V gene (reference sequence). In DNA form, the CDR3 reads TGTGCCAGCAGCTTAGGGACTGGAAACACCATATATTTT. The encoded protein is CASSLGTGNTIYF.

The table lists this clone with a count of one. The genes are TRBV28 and TRBJ2-7, with 7 bases fitting TRBD1. V lost 3 bases, J lost 1 base, and 12 bases stayed unmatched. Looked up from germline, CDR1 is MDHEN and CDR2 is SYDVKM. CDR3 size: 17 residues. The CDR3 reads CASSLRQGRFGSYEQYF. The CDR3, as DNA: TGTGCCAGCAGTTTGCGACAGGGACGATTTGGATCCTACGAGCAGTACTTC.

CDR3 coding DNA: TGTGCCAGCAGCACGACTAGCGGGAGGCTAGATACGCAGTATTTT. This encodes CASSTTSGRLDTQYF. The rearrangement links TRBV7-8 to TRBJ2-3; TRBD2 aligns across 13 bases. Germline V CDR1 and CDR2: SGHVS, FQNEAQ. V lost 5 bases to trimming and J lost 5 bases; unmatched junction nucleotides: 4. The CDR3 runs to 15 residues.

The V and J genes are TRBV7-9 and TRBJ1-6, with TRBD1 identical over 7 bases. CDR1 SEHNR and CDR2 FQNEAQ come from the germline V gene (reference sequence). The J segment lost 3 bases and the V segment lost 5 bases, leaving 7 bases of the junction unmatched. This CDR3 is built from 16 residues. The CDR3 sequence: CASSPGTENYNSPLHF. The CDR3 DNA is TGTGCCAGCAGCCCTGGGACAGAAAACTATAATTCACCCCTCCACTTT. Variable domain in full (rest from reference TRBV7-9 and TRBJ1-6): DTGVSQNPRHKITKRGQNVTFRCDPISEHNRLYWYRQTLGQGPEFLTYFQNEAQLEKSRLLSDRFSAERPKGSFSTLEIQRTEQGDSAMYLCASSPGTENYNSPLHFGNGTRLTVT.

The rearrangement joins TRBV7-9 to TRBJ1-2, with TRBD1 identical over 8 bases. This CDR3 region has 14 residues. J gave up 2 bases and V 6 bases, and 5 bases lay outside the gene matches. Germline CDR1 and CDR2: SEHNR and FQNEAQ (reference sequence). CDR3 in DNA: TGTGCCAGCAGGGCCAGGGGGCCCAACTATGGCTACACCTTC. It specifies CASRARGPNYGYTF.

The chain recombines TRBV30 with TRBJ2-7; D unclear. This CDR3 is 13 amino acids long. The germline V gene encodes CDR1 GTSNPN and CDR2 SVGIG (reference sequence). V lost 2 bases and J lost 1, with 9 bases in between. The chain's CDR3 is CAWSSGSSYEQYF. The CDR3 nucleotides read TGTGCCTGGAGTTCGGGTTCATCCTACGAGCAGTACTTC.

J is TRBJ2-5 and V is TRBV5-1, with 10 bases identical to TRBD2. Germline V gene sequence: CDR1 SGHRS, CDR2 YFSETQ. This CDR3 spans 18 amino acids. V trimming: 3 bases; J trimming: 4 bases; junction bases outside the gene matches: 15. The CDR3 sequence: CASSWGLRLAGDLETQYF. The CDR3 nucleotides are TGCGCCAGCAGCTGGGGCTTGAGGCTAGCGGGAGATTTAGAGACCCAGTACTTC.

This chain connects TRBV11-2 to TRBJ2-1; 10 bases align to TRBD2. CDR1 SGHAT and CDR2 FQNNGV come from the germline V gene. This CDR3 is built from 15 residues. Unmatched junction bases numbered 8, after V lost 11 bases and J lost 1 base. The CDR3 loop reads CAVTTSGYSYNEQFF. Here the CDR3 DNA reads TGTGCCGTGACGACTAGCGGGTATTCCTACAATGAGCAGTTCTTC.

The chain recombines TRBV11-1 with TRBJ2-1; D gene unclear. V was clipped by 2 bases and J by 1 base, with 6 bases between them. Per germline, CDR1 SGHAT and CDR2 FQDESV (reference sequence). The CDR3 contains 14 residues. CDR3 sequence (DNA): TGTGCCAGCAGCTTACTCCGTTCCTACAATGAGCAGTTCTTC. Translation gives CASSLLRSYNEQFF. The full variable domain, in which reference TRBV11-1 and TRBJ2-1 provide the parts outside the CDR3, is EAEVAQSPRYKITEKSQAVAFWCDPISGHATLYWYRQILGQGPELLVQFQDESVVDDSQLPKDRFSAERLKGVDSTLKIQPAELGDSAMYLCASSLLRSYNEQFFGPGTRLTVL.

This clone was picked up a small number of times. The V and J genes are TRBV5-8 and TRBJ2-5; D might be TRBD2 (5 bases). V lost 8 bases and J lost 4, with 21 bases in between. The CDR3 is made up of 15 amino acids. Per the germline V gene, CDR1 is SGHTS and CDR2 is YDEGEE. CDR3 bases: TGTGCCAGGAGGGCAAGGGATGAGAATATAGAGACCCAGTACTTC. Protein product: CARRARDENIETQYF.